One sample yielded the 6 T cell receptor beta chains listed below, sequenced in a study of T cells in Graves' hyperthyroidism and ophthalmopathy. It was RNA transcripts that yielded the amplified TCR beta CDR3 regions. The TCR CDR3 first-round RT-PCR relied on the HTBI primer set. TCRdb recomputed calls from the multiplex PCR reads with MiXCR, one row per CDR3 protein. The sample lists approximately 58,000 distinct CDR3 sequences; 49% were seen once. The sample was blood. The receptors were sampled from a woman aged 25 to 39 with Graves' ophthalmopathy.

This clonotype has a handful of counts. One junction end disagrees with the germline gene, perhaps due to a read error. The chain uses TRBV10-2 and TRBJ2-4, with 9 bases matching TRBD2. Germline CDR1 is WSHSY and CDR2 is SAAADI. This CDR3 spans 17 amino acids. CDR3 in amino acids: CASSPLLAGLAKNIQYF. Written as DNA, the CDR3 is TGTGCCAGCAGCCCACTCCTAGCGGGGCTAGCCAAAAACATTCAGTACTTC.

This clonotype was detected many times. This may be a read error: a much more frequent sequence differs by one nucleotide. CDR3 loop: CAISESSPLHF. The CDR3 DNA is TGTGCCATCAGTGAGAGTTCACCCCTCCACTTT. The V and J genes are TRBV10-3 and TRBJ1-6; D unclear. The germline V gene encodes CDR1 ENHRY and CDR2 SYGVKD. This CDR3 region has 11 residues. The ends were cut back, 2 bases at V and 9 bases at J, with 2 bases in the middle.

The chain uses TRBV20-1 and TRBJ1-2; a possible D gene is TRBD1 (5 bases). Trimming stripped 3 bases from V and 4 bases from J, with 15 bases between. CDR1 is DFQATT, CDR2 SNEGSKA, per germline (reference sequence). This CDR3 region has 14 residues. The CDR3 reads CSASPGQNSYGYTF. The CDR3, as DNA: TGCAGTGCTAGCCCCGGACAAAATAGCTATGGCTACACCTTC.

This clonotype occurred many times. The chain has TRBV11-2 and TRBJ2-1; D is undetermined. Between the trimmed V and J ends, which lost 1 base and 2 bases, there was a span of 9 bases. CDR3 size: 15 residues. Germline V gives CDR1 SGHAT, CDR2 FQNNGV. The CDR3 protein is CASSLGAGTYNEQFF. CDR3 DNA sequence: TGTGCCAGCAGCTTAGGGGCAGGTACCTACAATGAGCAGTTCTTC.

This clonotype was recorded at least ten times. The rearrangement joins TRBV6-6 to TRBJ2-3; tentative D call: TRBD1 (6 bases). V was clipped by 2 bases and J by 4 bases, with 10 bases between them. The CDR3 contains 14 residues. Germline V gene lookup returns CDR1 MNHNY and CDR2 SVGAGI (reference sequence). The CDR3 coding sequence is TGTGCCAGCAGTTACCAACAGGGTGCAGATACGCAGTATTTT. Translated, it gives CASSYQQGADTQYF.

To note about this clonotype: A much larger clone differs by one base, so this may be a read error. This chain joins TRBV28 and TRBJ2-7; 7 bases are a match to TRBD1. J lost 1 base, V lost 4 bases, and 7 bases had no gene match. Germline V gene data show CDR1 as MDHEN and CDR2 as SYDVKM. The CDR3 is 15 residues long. The CDR3 region is CASSSRDSCSYEQYF. In DNA form, the CDR3 reads TGTGCCAGCAGTTCCAGGGACAGTTGTTCCTACGAGCAGTACTTC.